This record covers a single T cell receptor beta chain. The data derive from a study of blood T cell repertoires in COVID-19. CDR1 is SGHRS and CDR2 is YFSETQ in the germline V gene. V was clipped by 4 bases and J by 2 bases; unmatched bases: 3. The CDR3 runs 14 residues. Everyone who took part was roughly 18 to 89 years old, and they came from roughly 25 US areas. Data came from immunoSEQ multiplex PCR; TCRdb stores just in-frame clones and leaves some out. The sample shows about 270,000 clones, more than 80% of them seen only once. This TCR came from a woman aged 30 to 39 with acute COVID-19. The sequenced sample was PBMCs or T cells enriched from blood (not recorded which). The rearrangement joins TRBV5-1 to TRBJ2-1; 7 bases align to TRBD2. The CDR3 DNA sequence: TGCGCCAGCAGCCAGCGGGACCCCTACAATGAGCAGTTCTTC. It yields the protein CASSQRDPYNEQFF.